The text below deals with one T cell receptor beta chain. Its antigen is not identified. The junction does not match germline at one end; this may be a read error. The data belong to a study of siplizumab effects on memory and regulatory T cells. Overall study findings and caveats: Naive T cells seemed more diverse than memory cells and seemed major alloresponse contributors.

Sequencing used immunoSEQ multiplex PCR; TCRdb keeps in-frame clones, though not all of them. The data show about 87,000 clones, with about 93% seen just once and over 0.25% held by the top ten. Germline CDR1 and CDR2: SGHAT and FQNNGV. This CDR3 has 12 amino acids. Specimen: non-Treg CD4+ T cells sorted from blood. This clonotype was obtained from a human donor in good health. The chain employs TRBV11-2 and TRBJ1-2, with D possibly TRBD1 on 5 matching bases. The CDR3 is CASSLTETAAHF. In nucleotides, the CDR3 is TGTGCCAGCAGTCTCACGGAGACAGCCGCTCACTTC. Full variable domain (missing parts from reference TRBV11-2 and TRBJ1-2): EAGVAQSPRYKIIEKRQSVAFWCNPISGHATLYWYQQILGQGPKLLIQFQNNGVVDDSQLPKDRFSAERLKGVDSTLKIQPAKLEDSAVYLCASSLTETAAHFGSGTRLTVV.